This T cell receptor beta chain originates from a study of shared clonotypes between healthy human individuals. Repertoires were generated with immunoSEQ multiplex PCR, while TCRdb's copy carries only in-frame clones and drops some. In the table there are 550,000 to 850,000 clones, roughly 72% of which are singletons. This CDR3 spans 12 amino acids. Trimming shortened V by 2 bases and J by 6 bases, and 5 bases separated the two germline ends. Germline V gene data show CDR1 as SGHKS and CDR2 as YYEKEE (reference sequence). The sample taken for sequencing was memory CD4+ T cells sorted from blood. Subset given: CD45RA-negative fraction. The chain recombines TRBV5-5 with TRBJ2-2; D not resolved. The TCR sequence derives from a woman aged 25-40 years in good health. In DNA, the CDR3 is TGTGCCAGCAGCTTCCGGGCCGGGGAGCTGTTTTTT. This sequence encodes CASSFRAGELFF.